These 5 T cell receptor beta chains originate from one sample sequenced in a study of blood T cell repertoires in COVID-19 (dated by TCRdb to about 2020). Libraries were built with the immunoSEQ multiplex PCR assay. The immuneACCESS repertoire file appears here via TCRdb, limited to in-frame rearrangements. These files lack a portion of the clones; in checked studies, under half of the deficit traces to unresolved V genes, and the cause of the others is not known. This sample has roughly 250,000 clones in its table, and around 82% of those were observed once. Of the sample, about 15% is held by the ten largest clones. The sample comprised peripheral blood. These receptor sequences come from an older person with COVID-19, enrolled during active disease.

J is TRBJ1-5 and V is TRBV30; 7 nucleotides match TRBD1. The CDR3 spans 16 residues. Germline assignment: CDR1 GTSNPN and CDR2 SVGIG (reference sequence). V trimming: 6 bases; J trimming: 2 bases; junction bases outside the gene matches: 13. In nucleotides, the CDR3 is TGTGCCTGCACGTACAGGGGCAACGGTGGCAATCAGCCCCAGCATTTT. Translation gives CACTYRGNGGNQPQHF.

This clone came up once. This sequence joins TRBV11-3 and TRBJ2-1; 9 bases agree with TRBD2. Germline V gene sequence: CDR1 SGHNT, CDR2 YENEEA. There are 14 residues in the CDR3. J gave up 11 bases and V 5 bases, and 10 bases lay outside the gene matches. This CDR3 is CASSPDGTSNKQFF. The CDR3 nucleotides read TGTGCCAGCAGCCCCGACGGGACTAGCAACAAGCAGTTCTTC.

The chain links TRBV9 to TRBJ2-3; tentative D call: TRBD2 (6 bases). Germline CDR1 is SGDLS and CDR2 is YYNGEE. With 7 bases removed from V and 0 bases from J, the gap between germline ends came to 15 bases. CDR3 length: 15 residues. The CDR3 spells CASGGWDSSTDTQYF. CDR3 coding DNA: TGTGCCAGCGGGGGGTGGGACTCTAGCACAGATACGCAGTATTTT.

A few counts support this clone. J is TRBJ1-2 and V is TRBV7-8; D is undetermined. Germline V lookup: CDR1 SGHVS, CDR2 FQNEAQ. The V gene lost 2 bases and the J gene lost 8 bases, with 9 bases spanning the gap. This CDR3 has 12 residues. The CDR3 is CASSLLGGGYTF. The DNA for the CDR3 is TGTGCCAGCAGCTTACTGGGAGGAGGCTACACCTTC.

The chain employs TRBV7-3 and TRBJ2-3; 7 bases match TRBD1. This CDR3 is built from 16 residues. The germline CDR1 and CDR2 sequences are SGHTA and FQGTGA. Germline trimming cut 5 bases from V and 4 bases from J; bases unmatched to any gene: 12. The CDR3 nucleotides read TGTGCCAGCAGCATAGGGACAGCGGTTAGGGCAGATACGCAGTATTTT. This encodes CASSIGTAVRADTQYF.